This TCR beta chain was profiled in a study of blood T cell repertoires in COVID-19 (TCRdb year 2020). Context from the whole study: Collaborator samples came from the United States, Italy and Spain and covered acute and convalescent phases of COVID-19. Where HLA class I and class II types were available, the types were taken from metadata supplied by the sample provider, not from assay-based typing. Deeply sampled blood TCRbeta repertoires from subjects exposed to, actively infected with, or recovered from COVID-19 were included in the dataset. The repertoires were released in a freely available public database intended as a resource for research on the immune response to SARS-CoV-2. Sample metadata almost always included a de-identified subject ID, COVID-19 status, age in years and sex. The prospective study material was composed of cDNA or gDNA derived from T cells, B-cell-depleted T cells, or PBMCs. The samples were drawn from two sources: the first 160 participants of the ongoing ImmuneRACE study, and 950 to 1,500 subjects contributed by 6 global collaborators. General findings and caveats noted by the study authors: Clinical and demographic metadata were provided uncurated, with the amount varying by source and participant.

From V the trimming removes 4 bases and from J it removes 10 bases, while the gene matches leave 13 bases of the junction unaccounted for. The CDR3 contains 15 residues, cysteine and phenylalanine counted. Only the CDR3 DNA is retained, 45 bases long and in frame from the first base. Looking up the germline V gene (reference sequence) yields CDR1 SGHNT and CDR2 YYREEE. As for this clone: Its antigen is currently not known. Nothing much larger sits one base from this clone, and base qualities are not available.

Each collaborating institution followed its own protocols to collect whole blood in K2EDTA tubes. Collaborator samples were shipped for TCRbeta analysis as frozen whole blood, isolated PBMCs, or DNA extracted from either sample type. TCRbeta CDR3 regions were amplified from genomic DNA by means of the immunoSEQ Assay, a bias-controlled multiplex PCR. In the authors' own workflow: The number of nucleated cells in each sample was estimated by amplification of reference gene primers within the assay. To quantify the absolute abundance of each unique TCRbeta CDR3 rearrangement, sequence reads were collapsed and filtered. For each sample, productive Simpson clonality was calculated as the square root of Simpson's diversity index across productive rearrangements. TCRdb stores this immuneACCESS table with in-frame sequences only. Part of the clones is absent; in the studies checked, under half of the shortfall reflects unresolved V genes, and no reason is known for the rest. The V and J calls and clone size come from that table; D and trimming were worked out from the DNA. The table for this sample lists 200,000 to 250,000 clones; 86% of them were counted only once. The biggest ten clones account for approximately 13% of the sample.

Here the chain combines TRBV5-4 and TRBJ1-4; the central 7 bases match TRBD1. Sequencing used peripheral blood. The clonotype comes from a man at least 80 years old with acute or convalescent COVID-19. CDR3 region: CASSLETGPLGKLFF. The DNA is as follows: TGTGCCAGCAGCCTAGAGACAGGGCCCTTGGGAAAACTGTTTTTT.